This T cell receptor beta chain was recovered during a study of cytomegalovirus exposure and HLA in healthy donors. Germline values: CDR1 LNHNV, CDR2 YYDKDF (reference sequence). CDR3 length: 15 amino acids. The junction had 5 bases not matched to a gene; V was cut back by 0 bases and J by 6 bases. 13 Jbeta primers and 60 Vbeta primers were used for the PCR. In the original analysis: In a later analysis, the count reached 80 million or so unique TCR beta chains, with approximately 10 million shared. Profiling relied on immunoSEQ multiplex PCR, and the TCRdb table lists in-frame clones only, not all of them. V, J and clone size are those of that table, while D and trimming were read from the DNA. The sample has some 170,000 clones, around 81% seen once.

The J gene is TRBJ2-3, the V gene TRBV15; 8 nucleotides line up with TRBD2. This TCR came from a woman between 25 and 40 years old in good health and CMV-seronegative. The sequencing sample was made of PBMCs. The CDR3: CATSREAGVSDTQYF. The CDR3 bases are TGTGCCACCAGCAGAGAAGCGGGAGTATCCGATACGCAGTATTTT.